A selection of T cell receptor beta chains follows, all from one sample in a study of blood T cell repertoires in COVID-19. The method was immunoSEQ multiplex PCR; TCRdb's version includes in-frame clones alone and lacks a portion of them. The data contain over 150,000 clones, approximately 86% of them seen just once; the ten biggest clones take up under 0.7%. The sample was peripheral blood. The origin of the receptors is a man between 60 and 70 years old with COVID-19, enrolled during active disease. Both conserved end residues are part of each CDR3. D genes are given only for firm matches. Clone size is stated in some rows and not others, as once, few, many or a class when expanded.

d_call: TRBD1
clone_size: -
j_call: TRBJ2-1
v_call: TRBV27
cdr3_aa: CASSPDRGSYNEQFF
cdr3_nt: TGTGCCAGCAGTCCGGACAGGGGCTCCTACAATGAGCAGTTCTTC

d_call: TRBD1
clone_size: -
j_call: TRBJ1-5
v_call: TRBV3-1/TRBV3-2
cdr3_aa: CASSQGDRGGNQPQHF
cdr3_nt: TGTGCCAGCAGCCAGGGGGACAGGGGGGGAAATCAGCCCCAGCATTTT

d_call: TRBD2
clone_size: few
j_call: TRBJ2-3
v_call: TRBV19
cdr3_aa: CASSTRTSGGPGLDTQYF
cdr3_nt: TGTGCCAGTAGTACCCGGACTAGCGGGGGGCCGGGTCTAGATACGCAGTATTTT

d_call: -
clone_size: -
j_call: TRBJ1-6
v_call: TRBV5-1
cdr3_aa: CASSSRQPNDSPLHF
cdr3_nt: TGCGCCAGCAGCTCCCGACAGCCGAACGATTCACCCCTCCACTTT

d_call: -
clone_size: -
j_call: TRBJ1-2
v_call: TRBV18
cdr3_aa: CASSPPLGSRGYTF
cdr3_nt: TGTGCCAGCTCACCACCTCTAGGGAGTCGTGGCTACACCTTC

d_call: TRBD1
clone_size: -
j_call: TRBJ2-3
v_call: TRBV6-4
cdr3_aa: CASSNGDRETDTQYF
cdr3_nt: TGTGCCAGCAGTAACGGGGACAGGGAAACAGATACGCAGTATTTT

d_call: -
clone_size: -
j_call: TRBJ1-2
v_call: TRBV24-1
cdr3_aa: CATSDPGHPGYTF
cdr3_nt: TGTGCCACCAGTGATCCTGGACACCCCGGCTACACCTTC

d_call: TRBD2
clone_size: few
j_call: TRBJ2-3
v_call: TRBV7-8
cdr3_aa: CASSPRKAGGGTDTQYF
cdr3_nt: TGTGCCAGCAGTCCTAGGAAGGCGGGAGGTGGCACAGATACGCAGTATTTT

d_call: TRBD1
clone_size: -
j_call: TRBJ1-2
v_call: TRBV10-3
cdr3_aa: CAISDPGTVSGYTF
cdr3_nt: TGTGCCATCAGTGACCCCGGGACAGTTAGTGGCTACACCTTC

d_call: TRBD2
clone_size: -
j_call: TRBJ2-1
v_call: TRBV3-1/TRBV3-2
cdr3_aa: CASSPKVAGISEQFF
cdr3_nt: TGTGCCAGCAGCCCCAAAGTAGCGGGAATCAGTGAGCAGTTCTTC

d_call: -
clone_size: -
j_call: TRBJ1-5
v_call: TRBV19
cdr3_aa: CASSIVGTRNNQPQHF
cdr3_nt: TGTGCCAGTAGTATAGTTGGGACACGAAACAATCAGCCCCAGCATTTT

d_call: TRBD1
clone_size: -
j_call: TRBJ1-2
v_call: TRBV7-9
cdr3_aa: CASNDGQGPYGYTF
cdr3_nt: TGTGCCAGCAACGACGGACAGGGCCCATATGGCTACACCTTC

d_call: TRBD1
clone_size: -
j_call: TRBJ1-5
v_call: TRBV27
cdr3_aa: CASNIYRGRYNQPQHF
cdr3_nt: TGTGCCAGCAATATCTACAGGGGGCGTTACAATCAGCCCCAGCATTTT

d_call: TRBD1
clone_size: once
j_call: TRBJ1-2
v_call: TRBV30
cdr3_aa: CAWKFLQDRANYGYTF
cdr3_nt: TGTGCCTGGAAGTTTCTCCAAGACAGGGCTAACTATGGCTACACCTTC

d_call: -
clone_size: -
j_call: TRBJ2-7
v_call: TRBV7-3
cdr3_aa: CASSPNRESYEQYF
cdr3_nt: TGTGCCAGCAGCCCTAACAGGGAAAGCTACGAGCAGTACTTC

d_call: TRBD1
clone_size: -
j_call: TRBJ2-2
v_call: TRBV6-5
cdr3_aa: CASREGTGGTGELFF
cdr3_nt: TGTGCCAGCAGGGAGGGGACAGGGGGGACCGGGGAGCTGTTTTTT

d_call: TRBD2
clone_size: -
j_call: TRBJ2-3
v_call: TRBV9
cdr3_aa: CASSVTSGADTQYF
cdr3_nt: TGTGCCAGCAGCGTAACTAGCGGGGCAGATACGCAGTATTTT

d_call: -
clone_size: -
j_call: TRBJ2-7
v_call: TRBV6-2/TRBV6-3
cdr3_aa: CASSYWIWPGEVHEQYF
cdr3_nt: TGTGCCAGCAGTTACTGGATCTGGCCAGGGGAAGTCCACGAGCAGTACTTC

d_call: TRBD2
clone_size: -
j_call: TRBJ2-7
v_call: TRBV7-6
cdr3_aa: CASSPTGGGLFGQYF
cdr3_nt: TGTGCCAGCAGCCCCACCGGGGGGGGCCTCTTCGGGCAGTACTTC

d_call: TRBD1
clone_size: -
j_call: TRBJ1-2
v_call: TRBV7-8
cdr3_aa: CASSQRSSMGQGNYGYTF
cdr3_nt: TGTGCCAGCAGTCAAAGGTCGTCCATGGGACAGGGGAACTATGGCTACACCTTC

d_call: -
clone_size: -
j_call: TRBJ1-3
v_call: TRBV11-2
cdr3_aa: CASSPSGNTIYF
cdr3_nt: TGTGCCAGCAGCCCATCTGGAAACACCATATATTTT

d_call: TRBD1
clone_size: -
j_call: TRBJ2-7
v_call: TRBV3-1/TRBV3-2
cdr3_aa: CASRPPGQSYEQYF
cdr3_nt: TGTGCCAGCAGGCCCCCGGGACAGTCCTACGAGCAGTACTTC

d_call: -
clone_size: -
j_call: TRBJ2-2
v_call: TRBV6-5
cdr3_aa: CASSYSQGGTGELFF
cdr3_nt: TGTGCCAGCAGTTACTCGCAAGGCGGGACCGGGGAGCTGTTTTTT

d_call: -
clone_size: -
j_call: TRBJ1-2
v_call: TRBV5-4
cdr3_aa: CASSATKKGGPNYGYTF
cdr3_nt: TGTGCCAGCAGCGCCACAAAAAAGGGAGGGCCTAACTATGGCTACACCTTC

d_call: TRBD2
clone_size: -
j_call: TRBJ2-3
v_call: TRBV4-3
cdr3_aa: CASSQDTVSGGTQYF
cdr3_nt: TGCGCCAGCAGCCAAGATACGGTTAGCGGGGGTACGCAGTATTTT

d_call: TRBD2
clone_size: -
j_call: TRBJ2-7
v_call: TRBV12-3/TRBV12-4
cdr3_aa: CASSRQRGYEQYF
cdr3_nt: TGTGCCAGCAGCCGACAGCGGGGCTACGAGCAGTACTTC

d_call: TRBD1
clone_size: -
j_call: TRBJ1-2
v_call: TRBV6-6
cdr3_aa: CASSSTGGGYTF
cdr3_nt: TGTGCCAGCAGCTCTACAGGGGGGGGCTACACCTTC

d_call: -
clone_size: -
j_call: TRBJ2-5
v_call: TRBV6-4
cdr3_aa: CASSDTPGLGAKTQYF
cdr3_nt: TGTGCCAGCAGTGACACGCCCGGGCTAGGGGCGAAGACCCAGTACTTC

d_call: -
clone_size: -
j_call: TRBJ1-2
v_call: TRBV6-5
cdr3_aa: CASSPPDSTNYGYTF
cdr3_nt: TGTGCCAGCAGCCCACCCGACAGCACTAACTATGGCTACACCTTC

d_call: TRBD1
clone_size: -
j_call: TRBJ1-1
v_call: TRBV3-1/TRBV3-2
cdr3_aa: CASSPPDRAEAFF
cdr3_nt: TGTGCCAGCAGCCCACCGGACAGGGCCGAAGCTTTCTTT

d_call: -
clone_size: -
j_call: TRBJ1-5
v_call: TRBV7-2
cdr3_aa: CASSPWGGETNQPQHF
cdr3_nt: TGTGCCAGCAGCCCCTGGGGAGGGGAAACTAATCAGCCCCAGCATTTT

d_call: -
clone_size: few
j_call: TRBJ1-4
v_call: TRBV29-1
cdr3_aa: CSVDEGRGNEKLFF
cdr3_nt: TGCAGCGTTGATGAGGGGCGGGGTAATGAAAAACTGTTTTTT

d_call: -
clone_size: -
j_call: TRBJ1-2
v_call: TRBV7-2
cdr3_aa: CASSPMAGVYGYTF
cdr3_nt: TGTGCCAGCAGCCCTATGGCAGGGGTCTATGGCTACACCTTC

d_call: TRBD1
clone_size: -
j_call: TRBJ1-2
v_call: TRBV10-3
cdr3_aa: CAISVQGYYGYTF
cdr3_nt: TGTGCCATCAGTGTACAGGGGTATTATGGCTACACCTTC

d_call: TRBD1
clone_size: -
j_call: TRBJ1-4
v_call: TRBV9
cdr3_aa: CASSVGGTGIEKLFF
cdr3_nt: TGTGCCAGCAGCGTAGGAGGGACAGGGATTGAAAAACTGTTTTTT

d_call: -
clone_size: -
j_call: TRBJ1-1
v_call: TRBV29-1
cdr3_aa: CSVDKGVMNTEAFF
cdr3_nt: TGCAGCGTGGACAAGGGGGTCATGAACACTGAAGCTTTCTTT

d_call: -
clone_size: -
j_call: TRBJ2-3
v_call: TRBV2
cdr3_aa: CASSRVSTDTQYF
cdr3_nt: TGTGCCAGCAGTCGGGTTAGCACAGATACGCAGTATTTT

d_call: -
clone_size: -
j_call: TRBJ2-5
v_call: TRBV9
cdr3_aa: CASSPRGRGPQETQYF
cdr3_nt: TGTGCCAGCAGCCCCCGAGGGCGGGGGCCCCAAGAGACCCAGTACTTC

d_call: TRBD1
clone_size: -
j_call: TRBJ1-1
v_call: TRBV28
cdr3_aa: CASRPTDRATEAFF
cdr3_nt: TGTGCCAGCAGACCGACGGACAGGGCCACTGAAGCTTTCTTT

d_call: TRBD2
clone_size: -
j_call: TRBJ2-1
v_call: TRBV24-1
cdr3_aa: CATSDLGTSGRGDEQFF
cdr3_nt: TGTGCCACCAGTGATTTGGGGACTAGCGGGAGAGGCGATGAGCAGTTCTTC